This TCR beta chain was sequenced during a study of blood T cell repertoires in COVID-19. Study context: Nucleic acid was either cDNA or gDNA, and it came from T cells, B-cell-depleted T cells, or PBMCs.

The table came from immunoSEQ multiplex PCR; TCRdb's copy has only in-frame clones and leaves some out. The sample carries about 110,000 clones, around 90% recorded once. The receptor was derived from a human donor in a cohort sampled during active COVID-19. The sequencing input was peripheral blood.

The CDR3 protein is CAWSTTVNTEAFF. The CDR3 nucleotides read TGTGCCTGGAGTACGACAGTGAACACTGAAGCTTTCTTT. The chain is built from TRBV30 and TRBJ1-1, with D possibly matching TRBD1 (5 bases). CDR1 is GTSNPN, CDR2 SVGIG, per germline (reference sequence). CDR3 size: 13 residues. V lost 2 bases and J lost 0, with 7 bases in between.